The clone carrying this TCR beta chain appeared many times. The data stem from a study of T-cell reconstitution after alpha-beta-depleted transplantation in children. Trimming stripped 0 bases from V and 8 bases from J, with 8 bases between. The CDR3 consists of 13 residues. CDR1 is LGHNA and CDR2 is YNFKEQ in the germline V gene. Unique molecular identifiers were incorporated into the prepared TCRbeta library. From the PCR reads, TCRdb called clonotypes with MiXCR, one entry per CDR3 protein. The sample includes some 200,000 distinct CDR3 sequences, 9.7% of them seen just once. This TCR came from a human donor who donated a stem cell graft to a child with SCID. The genes are TRBV4-2 and TRBJ2-1; the D gene could be TRBD1 or TRBD2 (6 bases each). The sequencing here drew on PBMCs from the stem cell graft donor, taken from the stem cell graft. CDR3 amino acids: CASSQDRGHEQFF. The CDR3 DNA reads as TGTGCCAGCAGCCAAGATCGGGGGCATGAGCAGTTCTTC.